This paragraph reports one TCR beta chain. Between the trimmed V and J ends, which lost 3 bases and 5 bases, there was a span of 11 bases. CDR3 length equals 13 residues. CDR1 and CDR2 from the germline V gene are SNHLY and FYNNEI. The sample is drawn from a study of blood T cell repertoires in COVID-19. Sequencing was performed with immunoSEQ multiplex PCR; in TCRdb, only in-frame clones are kept and a portion is missing. The sample contains 200,000 or so clones, less than 90% of which appear only once. Source material: peripheral blood. The chain links TRBV2 to TRBJ2-7; maybe TRBD1 (6 bases). The TCR sequence derives from a woman in her 70s with acute or convalescent COVID-19. The CDR3 DNA is TGTGCCAGCAGTGAGAGCAGGGGTAACGAGCAGTACTTC. Protein: CASSESRGNEQYF. Full variable domain (remainder filled in from reference TRBV2 and TRBJ2-7): EPEVTQTPSHQVTQMGQEVILRCVPISNHLYFYWYRQILGQKVEFLVSFYNNEISEKSEIFDDQFSVERPDGSNFTLKIRSTKLEDSAMYFCASSESRGNEQYFGPGTRLTVT.